Below are 24 T cell receptor beta chains sequenced from a single sample in a study of blood T cells in healthy people across ages (dated by TCRdb to the mid-2010s). Receptor libraries were prepared by 5' RACE. A second PCR of about 6 to 11 cycles was run with a J-beta primer mix and a sample-barcoded 5' primer. The public reads were quality trimmed at Q25 with fastp and then assembled into clones with MiXCR by TCRdb, keeping productive beta chains. Rows matching on CDR3 protein sequence are summarized as one entry with the most common DNA and genes. This sample comprises around 1,900,000 distinct CDR3 sequences, roughly two fifths of them detected only once. Together, the top ten hold more than 20% of the sample. The source material was blood. The receptor source for this set is a human donor in good health.

The rearrangement links TRBV7-2 to TRBJ1-2, with D unclear. CDR3 length: 14 amino acids. V lost 5 bases, J lost 0 bases, and 10 bases lay in between. Germline V gene lookup returns CDR1 SGHTA and CDR2 FQGNSA. CDR3 coding DNA: TGTGCCAGCAGCCCCGCGACATCTAACTATGGCTACACCTTC. Translation gives CASSPATSNYGYTF. The full variable domain, in which reference TRBV7-2 and TRBJ1-2 provide the parts outside the CDR3, is GAGVSQSPSNKVTEKGKDVELRCDPISGHTALYWYRQSLGQGLEFLIYFQGNSAPDKSGLPSDRFSAERTGGSVSTLTIQRTQQEDSAVYLCASSPATSNYGYTFGSGTRLTVV.

As regards this clonotype: This sequence may be a read error, since a much larger clone differs from it by one base. The CDR3 here is CACSPGQGYTF. The CDR3 DNA is TGTGCCTGCAGTCCCGGACAGGGCTACACCTTC. The chain recombines TRBV12-3 or TRBV12-4 with TRBJ1-2, with D maybe TRBD1 (6 bases). The CDR3 covers 11 residues.

This clonotype occurred a few times. The V and J genes are TRBV29-1 and TRBJ1-2, with a tentative D call TRBD1 (5 bases). The germline CDR1 and CDR2 sequences are SQVTM and ANQGSEA. With 7 bases removed from V and 7 bases from J, the gap between germline ends came to 10 bases. This CDR3 contains 10 residues. CDR3 region: CSAVGTGYTF. The CDR3 DNA follows: TGCAGCGCCGTAGGGACTGGCTACACCTTC.

V usage is TRBV29-1 and J usage is TRBJ1-4; tentatively, D is TRBD1 (5 bases). V was pared by 6 bases and J by 8 bases, with 16 bases between. The CDR3 is 13 amino acids. Germline CDR1 is SQVTM and CDR2 is ANQGSEA. The CDR3 coding sequence is TGCAGCGTCGCGGCGGGGCGCGGAGAAAAACTGTTTTTT. Protein sequence: CSVAAGRGEKLFF.

This chain links TRBV7-3 with TRBJ2-1; 7 nucleotides line up with TRBD1. This CDR3 spans 17 amino acids. Trimming took 5 bases from V and 4 from J; bases not matched to a gene: 14. CDR1 is SGHTA and CDR2 is FQGTGA in the germline V gene. The CDR3: CASSQTIGTASYNEQFF. In DNA form, the CDR3 reads TGTGCCAGCAGCCAAACTATTGGGACAGCCTCATACAATGAGCAGTTCTTC.

V usage is TRBV20-1 and J usage is TRBJ2-1, with 10 bases fitting TRBD2. Germline CDR1 DFQATT, CDR2 SNEGSKA (reference sequence). V lost 5 bases, J lost 6 bases, and 10 bases stayed unmatched. The CDR3 is 15 residues long. CDR3 sequence (DNA): TGCAGTGCTGGTCCCTCCCAGCGGGGGGGCAATGAGCAGTTCTTC. This gives the protein CSAGPSQRGGNEQFF.

The rearrangement joins TRBV29-1 to TRBJ2-7; the D gene is possibly TRBD1 (5 bases). Germline CDR1 and CDR2: SQVTM and ANQGSEA. The V and J ends lost 8 bases and 2 bases respectively, with 16 bases between them. This CDR3 region has 13 residues. The CDR3: CSFRVQDTYEQYF. CDR3 nucleotides: TGCAGCTTCCGGGTACAGGATACCTACGAGCAGTACTTC.

The rearrangement joins TRBV7-6 to TRBJ2-5; a weak D match, TRBD1 (5 bases). Germline-derived CDR1 and CDR2 are SGHVS and FNYEAQ. The CDR3 contains 15 residues. The V and J ends lost 2 bases and 2 bases respectively, with 12 bases between them. The CDR3, as DNA: TGTGCCAGCAGCTTACTGACAGAACCTCAAGAGACCCAGTACTTC. Its translation is CASSLLTEPQETQYF.

The genes are TRBV27 and TRBJ1-6, with D hard to call. CDR1 MNHEY and CDR2 SMNVEV come from the germline V gene (reference sequence). Trimming shortened V by 3 bases and J by 8 bases, and 11 bases separated the two germline ends. The CDR3 extends over 14 amino acids. The CDR3 spells CASSFEFRYSPLHF. CDR3 coding DNA: TGTGCCAGCAGTTTCGAGTTTAGGTATTCACCCCTCCACTTT.

The chain recombines TRBV15 with TRBJ2-1, with TRBD1 matching 7 bases. Germline CDR1 LNHNV, CDR2 YYDKDF (reference sequence). Germline trimming cut 0 bases from V and 3 bases from J; bases unmatched to any gene: 8. The CDR3 runs 17 residues. As DNA, the CDR3 is TGTGCCACCAGCAGAGAGCCCGACAGGGAAGACTACAATGAGCAGTTCTTC. Translated: CATSREPDREDYNEQFF.

Note on this clonotype: The junction differs from germline at one of its ends, possibly a read error. The chain recombines TRBV7-7 with TRBJ2-5; D gene unclear. The CDR3 spans 12 residues. The germline gives CDR1 SSHAT, CDR2 FNYEAQ (reference sequence). As DNA, the CDR3 is TGTGCTAGCAGCACGGAAGGGGAGACCCAGTACTTC. It codes for CASSTEGETQYF.

This clonotype was counted many times. V is TRBV20-1 and J is TRBJ2-5, with D possibly TRBD2 on 5 matching bases. The CDR3 runs 12 residues. Germline V gives CDR1 DFQATT, CDR2 SNEGSKA (reference sequence). Trimming pared 0 bases from V and 5 bases from J, leaving 7 bases between. This chain's CDR3 is CSARDRGETQYF. Written as DNA, the CDR3 is TGCAGTGCTAGAGACCGCGGGGAGACCCAGTACTTC.

The rearrangement joins TRBV7-9 to TRBJ2-5; TRBD1 or TRBD2 may be the D gene (5 bases each). With 3 bases removed from V and 5 bases from J, the gap between germline ends came to 10 bases. Germline-derived CDR1 and CDR2 are SEHNR and FQNEAQ (reference sequence). CDR3 length: 13 residues. As DNA, the CDR3 is TGTGCCAGCAGCTTTGGGGACGGGGAGACCCAGTACTTC. Its protein is CASSFGDGETQYF.

The chain couples TRBV29-1 to TRBJ2-5; possibly TRBD2 for D (7 bases). The length of the CDR3 is 13 residues. Trimming removed 4 bases at V and 2 bases at J, with 11 bases between. Germline V lookup: CDR1 SQVTM, CDR2 ANQGSEA. The chain's CDR3 is CSVVGGLQETQYF. DNA of the CDR3: TGCAGCGTTGTCGGGGGGCTGCAAGAGACCCAGTACTTC.

The genes are TRBV20-1 and TRBJ2-1; D not certain. V lost 5 bases, J lost 6 bases, and 14 bases lay in between. Germline V CDR1 and CDR2: DFQATT, SNEGSKA (reference sequence). CDR3 length: 13 amino acids. CDR3 coding DNA: TGCAGTGCTTATAACCCAACTCGCAATGAGCAGTTCTTC. It encodes CSAYNPTRNEQFF.

This clonotype was seen many times. The DNA of the CDR3 is TGCAGCGTTGAAGATTGGAGCAGAAACACAGATACGCAGTATTTT. Translating gives CSVEDWSRNTDTQYF. V usage is TRBV29-1 and J usage is TRBJ2-3; D gene unclear. This CDR3 contains 15 residues. V dropped 0 bases and J dropped 2 bases, with 12 bases sitting between them. Germline assignment: CDR1 SQVTM and CDR2 ANQGSEA.

The gene calls are TRBV28 and TRBJ2-1; tentative D call: TRBD2 (5 bases). This CDR3 region has 13 residues. Trimming left V 7 bases short and J 11 bases short, with 18 bases between. The germline CDR1 and CDR2 sequences are MDHEN and SYDVKM. CDR3 coding DNA: TGTGCCAGCACCATGGGAGACGGGCTTAAGCAGTTCTTC. Protein: CASTMGDGLKQFF.

This clonotype occurred many times. Compared with germline, one end of the junction differs, possibly owing to a read error. The chain carries TRBV5-1 and TRBJ2-7; TRBD1 matches at 8 bases. The CDR3 is 14 amino acids. The germline V gene encodes CDR1 SGHRS and CDR2 YFSETQ. The CDR3 DNA is TGTGCCAGCAGCTTCGGACAGGGAGGCGACGAGCAGTACTTC. Its translation is CASSFGQGGDEQYF.

The chain couples TRBV28 to TRBJ2-7; 7 nucleotides align to TRBD1. Looked up from germline, CDR1 is MDHEN and CDR2 is SYDVKM. Losses at the gene ends were 7 bases for V and 0 bases for J; bases not matched to a gene: 9. This CDR3 is built from 15 residues. CDR3 bases: TGTGCCAGCAATTACAGGGGCGCAGGCTCCTACGAGCAGTACTTC. Its protein product is CASNYRGAGSYEQYF. Full variable domain (remainder filled in from reference TRBV28 and TRBJ2-7): DVKVTQSSRYLVKRTGEKVFLECVQDMDHENMFWYRQDPGLGLRLIYFSYDVKMKEKGDIPEGYSVSREKKERFSLILESASTNQTSMYLCASNYRGAGSYEQYFGPGTRLTVT.

This clonotype was seen more than once but under ten times. The chain employs TRBV20-1 and TRBJ2-5, with D perhaps given as TRBD1 or TRBD2 (6 bases each). The J call may be in error: the DNA end matches TRBJ2-7 better. The CDR3 extends over 12 amino acids. Germline lookup yields CDR1 DFQATT and CDR2 SNEGSKA (reference sequence). Here the CDR3 reads CSAGQPGDEQYF. In DNA, the CDR3 is TGCAGTGCTGGACAGCCGGGGGACGAGCAGTACTTC.

For the CDR3, the DNA is TGTGCCACCAGCAGAGATGCCCATAGCGGGGGGAGGCCAGATACGCAGTATTTT. Translation gives CATSRDAHSGGRPDTQYF. V gene TRBV15 combines with J gene TRBJ2-3; 10 bases are a match to TRBD2. This CDR3 spans 18 amino acids. Germline V CDR1 and CDR2: LNHNV, YYDKDF (reference sequence). J was trimmed by 4 bases and V by 0 bases; bases with no gene match: 10.

This clonotype was seen a few times. The chain joins TRBV20-1 to TRBJ1-5; no firm D call. Trimming pared 4 bases from V and 0 bases from J, leaving 16 bases between. The CDR3 is 16 residues long. From germline, CDR1 is DFQATT and CDR2 SNEGSKA (reference sequence). Written as DNA, the CDR3 is TGCAGTGCTACCCGGGAGGTAGGGTATAGCAATCAGCCCCAGCATTTT. Translated, it gives CSATREVGYSNQPQHF.

This sequence joins TRBV6-1 and TRBJ2-5; 11 bases are a match to TRBD2. TRBJ2-7 explains the end of the DNA better; the J call may be wrong. Looked up from germline, CDR1 is MNHNS and CDR2 is SASEGT. The CDR3 length is 18 residues. In nucleotides, the CDR3 is TGTGCCAGCATCGGGGTTAGCGGGGGGGCAGATATGTCCTACGAGCAGTACTTC. It encodes CASIGVSGGADMSYEQYF.

The sample holds a few counts of this clonotype. This could be a read error, since a much larger clone is one nucleotide away. The genes are TRBV10-3 and TRBJ2-7, with 7 bases lining up with TRBD1. Germline loops: CDR1 ENHRY, CDR2 SYGVKD. CDR3 length: 14 amino acids. The DNA for the CDR3 is TGTGTCATCAGTGAACCGGGACAGACCTACGAGCAGTACTTC. Its translation is CVISEPGQTYEQYF.